The 20 T cell receptor beta chains given below trace back to one sample, sequenced in a study of T-cell reconstitution after alpha-beta-depleted transplantation in children. Construction of the TCRbeta library involved unique molecular identifiers. In TCRdb, the PCR reads were re-called with MiXCR into one record per CDR3 protein. The sample has 200,000 to 250,000 distinct CDR3 sequences; approximately 11% are singletons. The sequencing here drew on PBMCs, taken before TCRalphabeta/CD19-depleted stem cell transplant. The source is a child less than two years old with acute myeloid leukemia, due to receive a stem cell transplant.

This clonotype was observed many times. The V and J genes are TRBV20-1 and TRBJ2-3, with TRBD2 identical over 13 bases. V shed 5 bases, J shed 3 bases, and the junction held 2 bases outside the gene matches. CDR1 is DFQATT, CDR2 SNEGSKA, per germline (reference sequence). CDR3 length: 14 amino acids. CDR3 nucleotide sequence: TGCAGTGCTGAGGGACTAGCGGGAACAGATACGCAGTATTTT. This encodes CSAEGLAGTDTQYF.

This clonotype showed up many times. This chain joins TRBV5-1 and TRBJ1-1, with 8 bases that match TRBD1. V was pared by 4 bases and J by 3 bases, with 5 bases of the junction left unmatched. CDR1 is SGHRS, CDR2 YFSETQ, per germline. The CDR3 is 14 amino acids. The CDR3 protein is CASSLKTGDTEAFF. The CDR3 DNA follows: TGCGCCAGCAGCCTAAAGACAGGGGACACTGAAGCTTTCTTT.

This clonotype was recorded many times. This chain links TRBV5-1 with TRBJ2-7, with D maybe TRBD2 (6 bases). V was cut by 1 base and J by 5 bases, with 10 bases left in between. The CDR3 is 13 residues long. Germline CDR1 reads SGHRS; CDR2 reads YFSETQ. CDR3 nucleotide sequence: TGCGCCAGCAGCTTGTCCGGGACTGACGAGCAGTACTTC. It is translated as CASSLSGTDEQYF.

The sample holds a few counts of this clonotype. V gene TRBV6-5 combines with J gene TRBJ1-2, with D possibly being TRBD1 (6 bases). V lost 2 bases and J lost 6, with 16 bases in between. The CDR3 loop spans 15 amino acids. In germline, CDR1 is MNHEY, CDR2 SVGAGI. CDR3 sequence reads: CASSYTFQGLNGYTF. For the CDR3, the DNA is TGTGCCAGCAGTTACACGTTCCAGGGGTTAAATGGCTACACCTTC.

About this clonotype itself: This may arise from a read error, as a much more abundant clone is one base away. The chain carries TRBV12-3 or TRBV12-4 and TRBJ2-1; 8 nucleotides line up with TRBD2. Trimming cost V 5 bases and J 15 bases; bases outside gene matches: 15. This CDR3 spans 14 amino acids. CDR3 in amino acids: CASSQTGGLIRLFF. In DNA, the CDR3 is TGTGCCAGCAGTCAAACGGGGGGGCTGATTAGGCTGTTCTTC.

The table lists this clonotype with many counts. V is TRBV10-3 and J is TRBJ2-7; 9 bases agree with TRBD2. V lost 7 bases and J lost 3; bases outside the gene matches: 7. From germline, CDR1 is ENHRY and CDR2 SYGVKD. The CDR3 runs to 14 residues. CDR3 coding DNA: TGTGCCATCACCGGGCGGGAGGGCGGCTACGAGCAGTACTTC. It translates to CAITGREGGYEQYF.

There are a few counts of this clonotype. The rearrangement links TRBV20-1 to TRBJ2-7, with 7 bases that match TRBD1. The CDR3 spans 13 residues. V was pared by 4 bases and J by 2 bases, with 5 bases of the junction left unmatched. Germline V gene lookup returns CDR1 DFQATT and CDR2 SNEGSKA (reference sequence). The CDR3 sequence is CSANKQGTYEQYF. The CDR3 DNA is TGCAGTGCTAACAAACAGGGGACCTACGAGCAGTACTTC.

This clonotype showed up many times. The chain links TRBV7-2 to TRBJ2-1; 9 bases line up with TRBD2. V trimming: 4 bases; J trimming: 6 bases; junction bases outside the gene matches: 7. The CDR3 totals 15 residues. The germline CDR1 and CDR2 sequences are SGHTA and FQGNSA. CDR3: CASSSSGGGANEQFF. DNA for the CDR3: TGTGCCAGCAGCTCCTCCGGCGGGGGGGCCAATGAGCAGTTCTTC.

This clonotype has a count of ten or more. The CDR3 sequence is CSAGRPGTGDYTF. CDR3 coding DNA: TGCAGTGCTGGAAGGCCAGGGACAGGGGACTACACCTTC. The V call is TRBV20-1, the J call TRBJ1-2; TRBD1 aligns across 10 bases. The CDR3 runs to 13 residues. V was pared by 5 bases and J by 10 bases, with 10 bases of the junction left unmatched. The germline gives CDR1 DFQATT, CDR2 SNEGSKA (reference sequence).

This clonotype has at least ten counts. This chain links TRBV5-1 with TRBJ1-1, with TRBD1 matching over 8 bases. This CDR3 is built from 14 residues. Trimming at V came to 3 bases and at J to 4 bases, leaving 5 bases not matched to a gene. Germline loops: CDR1 SGHRS, CDR2 YFSETQ. The CDR3, as DNA: TGCGCCAGCAGCTCAAGGACAGGGAGCACTGAAGCTTTCTTT. Encoded protein: CASSSRTGSTEAFF.

This clonotype was observed many times. This sequence joins TRBV3-1 and TRBJ2-3; either TRBD1 or TRBD2 may fit D (5 bases each). V was shortened by 1 base and J by 3 bases, with 14 bases between the two germline ends. The CDR3 length is 16 residues. The V gene's germline CDR1 is LGHDT and CDR2 YNNKEL (reference sequence). CDR3 protein: CASSQAGQQNTDTQYF. CDR3 sequence (DNA): TGTGCCAGCAGCCAAGCGGGGCAGCAGAATACAGATACGCAGTATTTT.

This clonotype showed up many times. The J gene is TRBJ1-3, the V gene TRBV10-2; TRBD1 is a possible D gene (6 bases). This CDR3 contains 15 residues. Germline assignment: CDR1 WSHSY and CDR2 SAAADI. V was clipped by 8 bases and J by 0 bases, with 14 bases between them. The CDR3 here is CASLGTGASGNTIYF. The CDR3 region has the DNA TGCGCCAGCCTCGGGACGGGGGCCTCTGGAAACACCATATATTTT.

Only one count was recorded for this clonotype. The V and J genes are TRBV4-1 and TRBJ1-1; 9 nucleotides match TRBD1. The CDR3 length is 16 residues. V lost 0 bases to trimming and J lost 1 base; unmatched junction nucleotides: 3. Per the germline V gene, CDR1 is MGHRA and CDR2 is YSYEKL. CDR3 in DNA: TGCGCCAGCAGCCAAGATCCGGGACAGGGGAACACTGAAGCTTTCTTT. It specifies CASSQDPGQGNTEAFF.

This clonotype was counted many times. The chain has TRBV7-2 and TRBJ2-2; perhaps TRBD2 as D (5 bases). CDR1 is SGHTA, CDR2 FQGNSA, per germline. The length of the CDR3 is 17 residues. V shed 3 bases and J shed 6 bases, with 20 bases lying between them. The CDR3 DNA sequence: TGTGCCAGCAGCTTTTATTTAGTGACTCACGGGGCCGGGGAGCTGTTTTTT. Its translation: CASSFYLVTHGAGELFF.

This clonotype was found many times. The V call is TRBV7-9, the J call TRBJ1-3; TRBD1 matches at 11 bases. The CDR3 contains 16 residues. V lost 4 bases to trimming and J lost 0 bases; unmatched junction nucleotides: 2. Germline V gene lookup returns CDR1 SEHNR and CDR2 FQNEAQ (reference sequence). CDR3 in amino acids: CASSSGQGDSGNTIYF. CDR3 DNA: TGTGCCAGCAGCTCGGGACAGGGGGACTCTGGAAACACCATATATTTT.

This clonotype was seen at least ten times. This chain uses TRBV7-9 with TRBJ1-3; D is perhaps TRBD1 (5 bases). Germline V CDR1 and CDR2: SEHNR, FQNEAQ (reference sequence). The CDR3 totals 16 residues. Trimming took 7 bases from V and 0 from J, leaving 16 bases between them. The CDR3 loop reads CASTPGLWSSGNTIYF. CDR3 nucleotides: TGTGCCAGCACTCCGGGACTTTGGAGCTCTGGAAACACCATATATTTT.

V usage is TRBV10-1 and J usage is TRBJ2-7; D is possibly TRBD1 (6 bases). V lost 9 bases and J 0 bases, leaving 12 bases between the germline ends. This CDR3 has 13 residues. CDR1 WNHNN and CDR2 SYGVQD come from the germline V gene (reference sequence). Here the CDR3 DNA reads TGCGCCAGTTCCCGGGACACCTCCTACGAGCAGTACTTC. It translates to CASSRDTSYEQYF.

This clonotype was counted only a few times. The chain combines TRBV5-1 with TRBJ2-5, with D possibly TRBD2 on 5 matching bases. V was clipped by 6 bases and J by 4 bases, with 13 bases between them. Germline V gene data show CDR1 as SGHRS and CDR2 as YFSETQ. CDR3 length: 13 amino acids. In DNA, the CDR3 is TGCGCCAGCACCCGGGGAGTGGGAGAGACCCAGTACTTC. Its protein is CASTRGVGETQYF.

This clonotype was seen at least ten times. The rearrangement joins TRBV6-1 to TRBJ2-2, with D uncertain. This CDR3 is 11 amino acids long. Trimming shortened V by 10 bases and J by 5 bases, and 8 bases separated the two germline ends. Germline CDR1 and CDR2: MNHNS and SASEGT. In nucleotides, the CDR3 is TGTGCCATGGGGATTACCGGGGAGCTGTTTTTT. It yields the protein CAMGITGELFF.

This clonotype was observed many times. The chain joins TRBV4-1 to TRBJ2-5; TRBD2 aligns across 14 bases. With 1 base clipped from V and 4 bases from J, the junction kept 5 bases outside the gene matches. This CDR3 has 17 residues. From germline, CDR1 is MGHRA and CDR2 YSYEKL. CDR3 in amino acids: CASSQGLAGGPGETQYF. In DNA, the CDR3 is TGCGCCAGCAGCCAAGGACTAGCGGGAGGGCCGGGAGAGACCCAGTACTTC.